These 32 T cell receptor beta chains originate from one sample sequenced in a study of early T cells in non-severe SARS-CoV-2 infection. MiXCR was run by TCRdb on the 5' RACE reads, yielding one entry per CDR3 protein. Found here are around 98,000 distinct CDR3 sequences, 9.5% to 12% of them singletons; the top ten hold approximately 5.3%. The sample consisted of whole blood. Source of these receptors: an adult who was a healthcare worker with PCR-confirmed SARS-CoV-2 infection or an uninfected control (not recorded which).

This chain joins TRBV20-1 and TRBJ2-7; D is tentatively TRBD1 or TRBD2 (5 bases each). The CDR3 contains 15 residues. V was shortened by 4 bases and J by 1 base, with 17 bases between the two germline ends. The V gene's germline CDR1 is DFQATT and CDR2 SNEGSKA (reference sequence). The CDR3 DNA is TGCAGTGCTAAGAGCCAGGGAGCCTATTCCTACGAGCAGTACTTC. It specifies CSAKSQGAYSYEQYF.

This clonotype was recorded a few times. The chain recombines TRBV20-1 with TRBJ2-3; 10 bases agree with TRBD1. Per germline, CDR1 DFQATT and CDR2 SNEGSKA (reference sequence). The ends lost 3 bases at V and 3 bases at J; junction bases unmatched: 0. This CDR3 has 13 residues. The CDR3 region has the DNA TGCAGTGCTAGGGGACAGGGGACAGATACGCAGTATTTT. Protein sequence: CSARGQGTDTQYF.

This clonotype showed up just a few times. The CDR3 reads CASSTYTGELFF. The CDR3 DNA sequence: TGTGCCAGCAGTACTTACACCGGGGAGCTGTTTTTT. The rearrangement joins TRBV2 to TRBJ2-2; D unclear. V shed 5 bases and J shed 3 bases, with 4 bases lying between them. Germline loops: CDR1 SNHLY, CDR2 FYNNEI. The CDR3 totals 12 residues.

This chain uses TRBV5-4 with TRBJ1-1; D ambiguous. The germline gives CDR1 SGHNT, CDR2 YYREEE (reference sequence). V dropped 4 bases and J dropped 1 base, with 17 bases sitting between them. This CDR3 region has 16 residues. CDR3 loop: CASSPRRLSPNTEAFF. CDR3 nucleotides: TGTGCCAGCAGCCCACGGCGGTTGAGCCCGAACACTGAAGCTTTCTTT.

The rearrangement joins TRBV16 to TRBJ2-1; no firm D call. The CDR3 has 12 amino acids. Germline CDR1 KGHSY, CDR2 FQNENV. V lost 3 bases to trimming and J lost 6 bases, with 6 bases between them. The CDR3 region has the DNA TGTGCCAGCAGCCACCAGCGCAATGAGCAGTTCTTC. It yields the protein CASSHQRNEQFF.

The V gene is TRBV5-1, the J gene TRBJ2-3, with D possibly TRBD2 on 6 matching bases. CDR1 is SGHRS and CDR2 is YFSETQ in the germline V gene. Trimming cost V 1 base and J 10 bases, with 16 bases left between them. This CDR3 has 14 residues. The CDR3 bases are TGCGCCAGCAGCTTGAGACTAGATGAGGGTTCGCAGTATTTT. Protein: CASSLRLDEGSQYF.

The V call is TRBV28, the J call TRBJ1-1, with 10 bases identical to TRBD1. The germline CDR1 and CDR2 sequences are MDHEN and SYDVKM. This CDR3 region has 15 residues. V lost 7 bases to trimming and J lost 5 bases; unmatched junction nucleotides: 10. Written as DNA, the CDR3 is TGTGCCAGCACTACCCTGGACAGGGGGGCAACTGAAGCTTTCTTT. This translates into CASTTLDRGATEAFF.

This clonotype was seen repeatedly, ten times or more. The chain carries TRBV7-6 and TRBJ2-1, with 7 bases identical to TRBD2. CDR1 SGHVS and CDR2 FNYEAQ come from the germline V gene. V lost 4 bases, J lost 8 bases, and 5 bases stayed unmatched. This CDR3 spans 13 amino acids. CDR3 sequence: CASSSARGDEQFF. The CDR3 DNA follows: TGTGCCAGCAGCTCTGCCCGGGGGGATGAGCAGTTCTTC. The full variable domain, in which reference TRBV7-6 and TRBJ2-1 provide the parts outside the CDR3, is GAGVSQSPRYKVTKRGQDVALRCDPISGHVSLYWYRQALGQGPEFLTYFNYEAQQDKSGLPNDRFSAERPEGSISTLTIQRTEQRDSAMYRCASSSARGDEQFFGPGTRLTVL.

This clonotype was found many times. This chain links TRBV19 with TRBJ2-6, with D perhaps being TRBD1 or TRBD2 (5 bases each). The V gene lost 6 bases and the J gene lost 11 bases, with 20 bases spanning the gap. This CDR3 has 15 residues. CDR1 and CDR2 from the germline V gene are LNHDA and SQIVND (reference sequence). CDR3 amino acids: CASSFPNPGTYVLTF. CDR3 bases: TGTGCCAGTAGCTTTCCGAATCCCGGGACCTACGTCCTGACTTTC.

V and J are TRBV5-5 and TRBJ2-1, with D possibly being TRBD1 (6 bases). The germline V gene has CDR1 SGHKS and CDR2 YYEKEE (reference sequence). V dropped 4 bases and J dropped 6 bases, with 17 bases sitting between them. CDR3 length: 15 residues. CDR3 bases: TGTGCCAGCAGCCTAGACCCGGGACAAGGCAATGAGCAGTTCTTC. Translation gives CASSLDPGQGNEQFF.

CDR3 DNA: TGTGCCAGCAGCGTAGATCAACTAGCGGAAGAGACCCAGTACTTC. Amino acid sequence: CASSVDQLAEETQYF. The chain couples TRBV9 to TRBJ2-5; 8 bases are a match to TRBD2. Germline V gene sequence: CDR1 SGDLS, CDR2 YYNGEE. The CDR3 length is 15 residues. The ends lost 0 bases at V and 3 bases at J; junction bases unmatched: 4.

The rearrangement uses TRBV7-8 and TRBJ1-2, with D unclear. Trimming removed 1 base at V and 4 bases at J, with 7 bases between. Germline values: CDR1 SGHVS, CDR2 FQNEAQ. The CDR3 extends over 13 amino acids. As DNA, the CDR3 is TGTGCCAGCAGCTTAGACAGCTTCTATGGCTACACCTTC. Its protein product is CASSLDSFYGYTF.

This clonotype was recorded a few times. V and J are TRBV6-5 and TRBJ2-7; no definite D call. There are 14 residues in the CDR3. The germline V gene has CDR1 MNHEY and CDR2 SVGAGI. Between the trimmed V and J ends, which lost 6 bases and 3 bases, there was a span of 15 bases. CDR3 DNA sequence: TGTGCCAGCAGAGTTGCCCGGCCGGGCTACGAGCAGTACTTC. This encodes CASRVARPGYEQYF.

The J gene is TRBJ1-4, the V gene TRBV10-3; no definite D call. The CDR3 has 12 amino acids. CDR1 and CDR2 from the germline V gene are ENHRY and SYGVKD. V shed 4 bases and J shed 7 bases, with 7 bases lying between them. The CDR3 DNA sequence: TGTGCCATCAGTGCGGTGGGTGAAAAACTGTTTTTT. It translates to CAISAVGEKLFF.

To note about this clonotype: One base away lies a much larger clone, so this may be a sequencing read error. The gene calls are TRBV18 and TRBJ1-1; no clear D. CDR1 and CDR2 (germline): KGHSH, LQKENI. This CDR3 comprises 13 residues. The CDR3 is CASSPQQNTETFF. The CDR3, as DNA: TGTGCCAGCTCACCACAGCAGAACACTGAAACTTTCTTT. The full variable domain, completed using reference TRBV18 and TRBJ1-1, is NAGVMQNPRHLVRRRGQEARLRCSPMKGHSHVYWYRQLPEEGLKFMVYLQKENIIDESGMPKERFSAEFPKEGPSILRIQQVVRGDSAAYFCASSPQQNTETFFGQGTRLTVV.

V gene TRBV6-5 combines with J gene TRBJ2-6; D could derive from TRBD1 or TRBD2 (5 bases each). V was cut by 0 bases and J by 0 bases, with 6 bases left in between. The CDR3 has 16 amino acids. Germline V CDR1 and CDR2: MNHEY, SVGAGI. CDR3 in amino acids: CASSYSGPSGANVLTF. The CDR3 bases are TGTGCCAGCAGTTACTCGGGACCCTCTGGGGCCAACGTCCTGACTTTC.

The chain employs TRBV7-9 and TRBJ1-2, with D unresolved. CDR1 is SEHNR and CDR2 is FQNEAQ in the germline V gene (reference sequence). Between the trimmed V and J ends, which lost 4 bases and 8 bases, there was a span of 14 bases. The CDR3 spans 13 residues. The CDR3 DNA reads as TGTGCCAGCAGCTCCTTTGGGGAGACGGGCTACACCTTC. Its translation: CASSSFGETGYTF.

This chain connects TRBV7-2 to TRBJ2-5; D is tentatively TRBD1 or TRBD2 (5 bases each). Germline V lookup: CDR1 SGHTA, CDR2 FQGNSA. Trimming shortened V by 5 bases and J by 7 bases, and 11 bases separated the two germline ends. The CDR3 covers 12 residues. CDR3 protein: CASSQDGGTQYF. The CDR3 DNA reads TGTGCCAGCAGCCAAGATGGGGGGACCCAGTACTTC.

Only a few counts were recorded for this clonotype. J is TRBJ2-3 and V is TRBV5-1; 8 nucleotides match TRBD1. The germline V gene has CDR1 SGHRS and CDR2 YFSETQ. The CDR3 is 15 amino acids. The junction had 5 bases not matched to a gene; V was cut back by 0 bases and J by 5 bases. CDR3 coding DNA: TGCGCCAGCAGCTTGGAGACAGGGGCGGAAGATACGCAGTATTTT. Residues: CASSLETGAEDTQYF.

With regard to this clonotype: This could be a read error, since a much larger clone is one nucleotide away. The missing conserved phenylalanine or tryptophan at the end of this CDR3 makes a read error likely. This chain connects TRBV30 to TRBJ2-6; D call uncertain. Per the germline V gene, CDR1 is GTSNPN and CDR2 is SVGIG (reference sequence). The CDR3 is made up of 14 amino acids. V was cut by 2 bases and J by 4 bases, with 9 bases left in between. The CDR3 loop reads CAWSRGSGANVLTI. In DNA form, the CDR3 reads TGTGCCTGGAGTAGAGGCTCCGGGGCCAACGTCCTGACTATC.

The chain couples TRBV12-3 or TRBV12-4 to TRBJ1-3; 10 bases map to TRBD1. With 3 bases clipped from V and 3 bases from J, the junction kept 5 bases outside the gene matches. The CDR3 runs 16 residues. The CDR3 region has the DNA TGTGCCAGCAGTTTGGACAGGGGGAATCTTGGAAACACCATATATTTT. Residues: CASSLDRGNLGNTIYF.

This sequence joins TRBV7-3 and TRBJ2-7; 7 nucleotides match TRBD2. Trimming took 2 bases from V and 2 from J; bases not matched to a gene: 6. The CDR3 contains 15 residues. From germline, CDR1 is SGHTA and CDR2 FQGTGA. As DNA, the CDR3 is TGTGCCAGCAGCTTACAAGCGGGGCCCACCTACGAGCAGTACTTC. As protein: CASSLQAGPTYEQYF.

This clonotype was found many times. The chain employs TRBV7-9 and TRBJ2-7, with 7 bases matching TRBD1. The J segment lost 1 base and the V segment lost 4 bases, leaving 10 bases of the junction unmatched. Germline V CDR1 and CDR2: SEHNR, FQNEAQ (reference sequence). This CDR3 has 16 amino acids. In DNA, the CDR3 is TGTGCCAGCAGCTCCACCAACCGGGACAGATCCTACGAGCAGTACTTC. Its translation is CASSSTNRDRSYEQYF.

In its sample, this clonotype was seen many times. The chain couples TRBV7-3 to TRBJ2-3; 9 bases are a match to TRBD2. The germline V gene encodes CDR1 SGHTA and CDR2 FQGTGA. After removal of 2 bases from V and 3 bases from J, the junction contained 18 bases not matched to a gene. The CDR3 length is 20 residues. The CDR3 nucleotides read TGTGCCAGCAGCTTATCCTCGGCCTCGACTAGCGGAGAGCATACAGATACGCAGTATTTT. It is translated as CASSLSSASTSGEHTDTQYF.

The table lists this clonotype with a few counts. J is TRBJ2-2 and V is TRBV6-6, with 7 bases identical to TRBD1. Germline-derived CDR1 and CDR2 are MNHNY and SVGAGI (reference sequence). V was clipped by 6 bases and J by 6 bases; unmatched bases: 7. The CDR3 is made up of 14 amino acids. The CDR3 nucleotides read TGTGCCAGCAGAACAGGGGTTCAGGCCGGGGAGCTGTTTTTT. The encoded protein is CASRTGVQAGELFF.

This clonotype was counted ten times or more. The chain recombines TRBV28 with TRBJ1-4, with D uncertain. Germline V gene lookup returns CDR1 MDHEN and CDR2 SYDVKM. The CDR3 consists of 17 residues. The germline V and J ends were trimmed by 4 bases and 8 bases, with 23 bases remaining between them. The CDR3 here is CASSSHGVRKGREKLFF. The CDR3 region has the DNA TGTGCCAGCAGTTCTCATGGGGTGAGGAAGGGCCGGGAAAAACTGTTTTTT.

This clonotype was seen a handful of times. The rearrangement uses TRBV15 and TRBJ1-2; tentative D call: TRBD1 (6 bases). This CDR3 contains 18 residues. The V end lost 4 bases, the J end lost 2 bases, and 23 bases lay between the germline ends. CDR1 is LNHNV and CDR2 is YYDKDF in the germline V gene (reference sequence). CDR3 residues: CATSIRGGLRTENYGYTF. Here the CDR3 DNA reads TGTGCCACCAGCATCCGAGGGGGTCTAAGGACAGAAAACTATGGCTACACCTTC.

Comment on this clonotype: Given a much more abundant clone one base away, this may be a read error. The chain employs TRBV6-5 and TRBJ1-1; maybe TRBD1 (5 bases). The germline V gene has CDR1 MNHEY and CDR2 SVGAGI. The CDR3 is made up of 15 amino acids. V lost 4 bases to trimming and J lost 6 bases, with 18 bases between them. The DNA of the CDR3 is TGTGCCAGCAGTTCCGGCAGGGCCCCAGAGGCTGAAGCTTTCTTT. Its protein product is CASSSGRAPEAEAFF.

This clonotype was seen many times. The chain links TRBV7-9 to TRBJ2-7; 7 bases match TRBD1. The CDR3 runs to 16 residues. After removal of 3 bases from V and 1 base from J, the junction contained 9 bases not matched to a gene. Germline V gene lookup returns CDR1 SEHNR and CDR2 FQNEAQ (reference sequence). The CDR3 bases are TGTGCCAGCAGCTTTCCCGAATCGGGACAGTCCTACGAGCAGTACTTC. Protein sequence: CASSFPESGQSYEQYF.

The genes are TRBV29-1 and TRBJ1-1; D ambiguous. The CDR3 is 12 amino acids. Germline V gene sequence: CDR1 SQVTM, CDR2 ANQGSEA. Trimming stripped 7 bases from V and 1 base from J, with 10 bases between. In nucleotides, the CDR3 is TGCAGCGCCGGGTACCCGAACACTGAAGCTTTCTTT. Its protein is CSAGYPNTEAFF.

The chain uses TRBV30 and TRBJ1-1; D remains unclear. V was shortened by 3 bases and J by 1 base, with 12 bases between the two germline ends. This CDR3 has 14 residues. Germline CDR1 GTSNPN, CDR2 SVGIG (reference sequence). The CDR3 DNA sequence: TGTGCCTGGAGAAGACGGTTGGGGAACACTGAAGCTTTCTTT. Its protein product is CAWRRRLGNTEAFF.

This clonotype has just a few counts. The rearrangement joins TRBV29-1 to TRBJ2-5, with 9 bases identical to TRBD1. CDR1 is SQVTM and CDR2 is ANQGSEA in the germline V gene. This CDR3 contains 14 residues. Trimming cost V 3 bases and J 4 bases; bases outside gene matches: 6. The CDR3, as DNA: TGCAGCGTTGATTACGGACAGGGGTCAGAGACCCAGTACTTC. It yields the protein CSVDYGQGSETQYF.